The 10 T cell receptor beta chains reported below all come from one sample, sequenced in a study of blood T cell repertoires in COVID-19 (dated by TCRdb to about 2020). To prepare the library, the immunoSEQ multiplex PCR assay was applied. TCRdb's version of the immuneACCESS table is confined to in-frame rearrangements and falls short of the full clone set. An unresolved V gene accounts for under half of the shortfall where checked; the remainder is of unknown origin. This sample has some 27,000 clones in its table, and 80% to 90% of those were observed once. The top ten clones comprise 2% to 3% of the sample. Material: peripheral blood. These receptors all stem from a human donor in a cohort sampled during active COVID-19.

The V call is TRBV11-3, the J call TRBJ2-1; D remains unclear. Germline V gene data show CDR1 as SGHNT and CDR2 as YENEEA. The CDR3 has 11 residues. Trimming stripped 6 bases from V and 5 bases from J, with 5 bases between. The CDR3 nucleotides are TGTGCCAGCAGTAAAAACAATGAGCAGTTCTTC. Translation gives CASSKNNEQFF.

The chain couples TRBV3-1 (or the pseudogene TRBV3-2) to TRBJ2-4; D perhaps matches TRBD2 (5 bases). V was shortened by 7 bases and J by 8 bases, with 12 bases between the two germline ends. The germline CDR1 and CDR2 sequences are LGHDT and YNNKEL (reference sequence). The CDR3 sequence is 12 residues long. This CDR3 is CASTLRGDIQYF. The CDR3 DNA sequence: TGTGCCAGCACCCTTCGGGGAGACATTCAGTACTTC.

The genes are TRBV7-9 and TRBJ1-1; D is possibly TRBD1 (5 bases). Germline V gives CDR1 SEHNR, CDR2 FQNEAQ (reference sequence). The length of the CDR3 is 13 residues. Trimming stripped 0 bases from V and 5 bases from J, with 7 bases between. The CDR3 protein is CASSLAGQTEAFF. The DNA for the CDR3 is TGTGCCAGCAGCTTAGCGGGGCAGACTGAAGCTTTCTTT. Variable domain in full (rest from reference TRBV7-9 and TRBJ1-1): DTGVSQNPRHKITKRGQNVTFRCDPISEHNRLYWYRQTLGQGPEFLTYFQNEAQLEKSRLLSDRFSAERPKGSFSTLEIQRTEQGDSAMYLCASSLAGQTEAFFGQGTRLTVV.

CDR3 region: CASSRSAAEKNYGYTF. Here the CDR3 DNA reads TGTGCCAGCAGCCGAAGTGCGGCAGAAAAAAACTATGGCTACACCTTC. The chain combines TRBV7-3 with TRBJ1-2; D is unresolved. CDR1 is SGHTA and CDR2 is FQGTGA in the germline V gene. Trimming took 5 bases from V and 2 from J, leaving 18 bases between them. The CDR3 covers 16 residues.

The J gene is TRBJ1-3, the V gene TRBV2; D unresolved. The CDR3 contains 13 residues. V lost 7 bases, J lost 0 bases, and 7 bases lay in between. Germline assignment: CDR1 SNHLY and CDR2 FYNNEI. The CDR3 region is CASTQDSGNTIYF. In DNA, the CDR3 is TGTGCCAGCACCCAGGACTCTGGAAACACCATATATTTT.

The V gene is TRBV18, the J gene TRBJ2-5, with TRBD1 matching 10 bases. Losses at the gene ends were 5 bases for V and 5 bases for J; bases not matched to a gene: 8. Per germline, CDR1 KGHSH and CDR2 LQKENI. CDR3 length: 15 residues. The CDR3 sequence is CASSDYRQGAETQYF. In DNA form, the CDR3 reads TGTGCCAGCTCAGATTATAGACAGGGGGCCGAGACCCAGTACTTC. Using reference TRBV18 and TRBJ2-5 for the parts outside the CDR3, the full variable domain is NAGVMQNPRHLVRRRGQEARLRCSPMKGHSHVYWYRQLPEEGLKFMVYLQKENIIDESGMPKERFSAEFPKEGPSILRIQQVVRGDSAAYFCASSDYRQGAETQYFGPGTRLLVL.

The chain is built from TRBV7-2 and TRBJ1-4; 9 bases fit TRBD1. Germline loops: CDR1 SGHTA, CDR2 FQGNSA. With 3 bases clipped from V and 11 bases from J, the junction kept 7 bases outside the gene matches. The CDR3 spans 14 residues. For the CDR3, the DNA is TGTGCCAGCAGCTTTATAACAGGGGGCGAGAAACTGTTTTTT. Residues: CASSFITGGEKLFF.

The chain has TRBV6-5 and TRBJ2-1; D remains ambiguous. Trimming shortened V by 0 bases and J by 7 bases, and 7 bases separated the two germline ends. The CDR3 totals 13 residues. The V gene's germline CDR1 is MNHEY and CDR2 SVGAGI. CDR3 in amino acids: CASSYSNGNEQFF. The CDR3 coding sequence is TGTGCCAGCAGTTACTCGAACGGGAATGAGCAGTTCTTC.

This clone occurred once. The gene calls are TRBV2 and TRBJ2-3; D is ambiguous. V was trimmed by 6 bases and J by 2 bases, leaving 12 bases between them. This CDR3 comprises 14 residues. Germline V gene lookup returns CDR1 SNHLY and CDR2 FYNNEI. The CDR3 loop reads CASSQPTVTDTQYF. CDR3 sequence (DNA): TGTGCCAGCAGCCAACCCACGGTCACAGATACGCAGTATTTT.

The J gene is TRBJ2-1, the V gene TRBV3-1 (or the pseudogene TRBV3-2); D uncertain. Trimming took off 3 bases at V and 9 bases at J, with 9 bases between the two ends. Germline loops: CDR1 LGHDT, CDR2 YNNKEL (reference sequence). There are 12 residues in the CDR3. CDR3 nucleotide sequence: TGTGCCAGCAGCCAGCCGTTCGGTGAGCAGTTCTTC. Its protein product is CASSQPFGEQFF.